Listed here are 29 T cell receptor beta chains from one sample, sequenced in a study of T-cell reconstitution after alpha-beta-depleted transplantation in children. Unique molecular identifiers tagged the TCRbeta library. Each CDR3 protein is one row after TCRdb ran MiXCR on the PCR reads. Of around 370,000 distinct CDR3 sequences in the sample, around 15% are singletons; the top ten hold about 41%. The sample here was PBMCs, mostly from graft donor cells, taken 360 days after TCRalphabeta/CD19-depleted stem cell transplant. The receptors originated from a male patient aged 2-15 years who had a stem cell transplant for acute lymphoblastic leukemia, so the T cells may come from the graft donor.

CDR3 sequence: CASSPDGWWYEQYF. The CDR3 region has the DNA TGTGCCAGCAGCCCCGACGGGTGGTGGTACGAGCAGTACTTC. This sequence joins TRBV11-2 and TRBJ2-7; no clear D gene. The germline CDR1 and CDR2 sequences are SGHAT and FQNNGV. Trimming removed 5 bases from V and 4 bases from J, with 15 bases in between. This CDR3 comprises 14 residues. The variable domain in full, with the rest retrieved from reference TRBV11-2 and TRBJ2-7, is EAGVAQSPRYKIIEKRQSVAFWCNPISGHATLYWYQQILGQGPKLLIQFQNNGVVDDSQLPKDRFSAERLKGVDSTLKIQPAKLEDSAVYLCASSPDGWWYEQYFGPGTRLTVT.

This rearrangement joins TRBV5-6 to TRBJ1-2, with unresolved D. The V and J ends lost 0 bases and 4 bases respectively, with 10 bases between them. The germline V gene has CDR1 SGHDT and CDR2 YYEEEE. CDR3 size: 14 residues. CDR3 DNA sequence: TGTGCCAGCAGCTTGGATGCGGGGTCCTATGGCTACACCTTC. Its protein is CASSLDAGSYGYTF.

V gene TRBV11-3 combines with J gene TRBJ1-4; D ambiguous. Germline V gene data show CDR1 as SGHNT and CDR2 as YENEEA. The CDR3 consists of 16 residues. Trimming stripped 1 base from V and 6 bases from J, with 15 bases between. CDR3 residues: CASSLVLKTPDEKLFF. In DNA form, the CDR3 reads TGTGCCAGCAGCTTAGTCCTCAAGACACCGGATGAAAAACTGTTTTTT.

This chain uses TRBV20-1 with TRBJ2-1; 12 positions agree with TRBD2. The CDR3 spans 18 residues. CDR1 is DFQATT and CDR2 is SNEGSKA in the germline V gene (reference sequence). Losses at the gene ends were 2 bases for V and 0 bases for J; bases not matched to a gene: 8. In DNA form, the CDR3 reads TGCAGTGCTAGACGTACGGGACTAGCGGGTAACTCCTACAATGAGCAGTTCTTC. This gives the protein CSARRTGLAGNSYNEQFF.

This clonotype has a handful of counts. The J gene is TRBJ2-5, the V gene TRBV5-1; 13 bases are a match to TRBD2. CDR1 is SGHRS, CDR2 YFSETQ, per germline. This CDR3 is built from 19 residues. Unmatched junction bases numbered 11, after V lost 3 bases and J lost 0 bases. The CDR3 DNA is TGCGCCAGCAGCTCGCCGGGGGGACTAGCGGGACCCTACCAAGAGACCCAGTACTTC. Protein: CASSSPGGLAGPYQETQYF.

This clonotype showed up many times. V gene TRBV6-5 combines with J gene TRBJ2-5, with 7 bases that match TRBD2. CDR1 is MNHEY, CDR2 SVGAGI, per germline. There are 14 residues in the CDR3. The junction had 4 bases not matched to a gene; V was cut back by 2 bases and J by 4 bases. In nucleotides, the CDR3 is TGTGCCAGCAGTTACAAGCGGGGATCAGAGACCCAGTACTTC. As protein: CASSYKRGSETQYF.

The chain couples TRBV29-1 to TRBJ2-3; D not resolved. The germline V gene encodes CDR1 SQVTM and CDR2 ANQGSEA. The V end lost 7 bases, the J end lost 2 bases, and 10 bases lay between the germline ends. The CDR3 has 12 amino acids. The CDR3 is CSGAPITDTQYF. In DNA form, the CDR3 reads TGCAGCGGGGCACCCATCACAGATACGCAGTATTTT.

In its sample, this clonotype was seen a few times. Here the CDR3 DNA reads TGTGCCAGCAGCCCCCCAGGACTAGCGGAGGGGAATGAGCAGTTCTTC. Its protein product is CASSPPGLAEGNEQFF. The rearrangement joins TRBV4-2 to TRBJ2-1, with 10 bases identical to TRBD2. The CDR3 is 16 amino acids. Germline values: CDR1 LGHNA, CDR2 YNFKEQ. With 4 bases clipped from V and 7 bases from J, the junction kept 10 bases outside the gene matches.

The J gene is TRBJ2-1, the V gene TRBV11-1, with a possible D match to TRBD1 (6 bases). Trimming pared 2 bases from V and 1 base from J, leaving 9 bases between. This CDR3 has 15 residues. Germline V CDR1 and CDR2: SGHAT, FQDESV (reference sequence). DNA of the CDR3: TGTGCCAGCAGCTTACGGACAGTTTCCTACAATGAGCAGTTCTTC. Translation gives CASSLRTVSYNEQFF.

This chain uses TRBV28 with TRBJ2-3; 7 bases agree with TRBD2. The CDR3 loop spans 14 amino acids. V gave up 8 bases and J gave up 0 bases; unmatched junction bases: 5. Germline loops: CDR1 MDHEN, CDR2 SYDVKM. The DNA for the CDR3 is TGTGCCAGCCTTCAAGCGGGAAGCACAGATACGCAGTATTTT. Encoded protein: CASLQAGSTDTQYF.

This clonotype has more than one count but fewer than ten. The genes are TRBV7-2 and TRBJ2-3, with D unclear. The CDR3 contains 15 residues. Germline CDR1 and CDR2: SGHTA and FQGNSA. The V gene lost 7 bases and the J gene lost 2 bases, with 16 bases spanning the gap. CDR3 region: CASTLVGQTTDTQYF. In DNA, the CDR3 is TGTGCCAGCACCCTGGTGGGTCAGACCACAGATACGCAGTATTTT.

The chain has TRBV30 and TRBJ2-2, with 7 nucleotides matching TRBD2. Germline V gives CDR1 GTSNPN, CDR2 SVGIG (reference sequence). The V and J ends lost 0 bases and 3 bases, in that order; junction bases with no gene match: 7. The CDR3 loop spans 16 amino acids. The CDR3 nucleotides are TGTGCCTGGAGTGTACGGAGGGAGGGGTACACCGGGGAGCTGTTTTTT. Residues: CAWSVRREGYTGELFF.

This clonotype was seen repeatedly, ten times or more. Here the CDR3 reads CASRDRGTDTQYF. In nucleotides, the CDR3 is TGTGCCAGTAGGGACAGGGGAACAGATACGCAGTATTTT. The chain employs TRBV19 and TRBJ2-3; 9 bases are a match to TRBD1. J lost 3 bases, V lost 6 bases, and 1 base had no gene match. This CDR3 has 13 amino acids. Germline CDR1 reads LNHDA; CDR2 reads SQIVND (reference sequence).

This clonotype was seen a few times. The rearrangement uses TRBV6-1 and TRBJ2-7, with D unresolved. V lost 4 bases and J lost 1, with 8 bases in between. The germline V gene encodes CDR1 MNHNS and CDR2 SASEGT. The CDR3 loop spans 13 amino acids. The CDR3 reads CASSVLGSYEQYF. The DNA for the CDR3 is TGTGCCAGCAGTGTGCTGGGTTCCTACGAGCAGTACTTC.

The chain uses TRBV21-1 and TRBJ2-2; TRBD2, the D gene given by the table, was not confirmed from the DNA. TRBV21-1 is classified as a pseudogene. The CDR3 extends over 16 amino acids. CDR3 nucleotides: TGTGCCAGCAGCAAAATTGAACACCGGGAGGCCGGGGAGCTGTTTTTT. Translated, it gives CASSKIEHREAGELFF.

The V and J genes are TRBV27 and TRBJ2-1, with D maybe TRBD2 (6 bases). The length of the CDR3 is 15 residues. In germline, CDR1 is MNHEY, CDR2 SMNVEV (reference sequence). V lost 3 bases and J lost 0, with 9 bases in between. The CDR3 DNA follows: TGTGCCAGCAGTTTTTACGGGAGCTCCTACAATGAGCAGTTCTTC. Protein: CASSFYGSSYNEQFF.

This clonotype came up a few times. V is TRBV27 and J is TRBJ2-1, with 12 bases identical to TRBD2. Germline CDR1 MNHEY, CDR2 SMNVEV (reference sequence). The CDR3 is made up of 13 amino acids. V lost 6 bases and J lost 7; bases outside the gene matches: 1. CDR3 DNA: TGTGCCAGCAGAGGACTAGCGGGGAATGAGCAGTTCTTC. It codes for CASRGLAGNEQFF.

This clonotype was counted between two and nine times. V is TRBV10-3 and J is TRBJ2-7; TRBD2 is a possible D gene (6 bases). There are 12 residues in the CDR3. Germline values: CDR1 ENHRY, CDR2 SYGVKD. Between the trimmed V and J ends, which lost 6 bases and 6 bases, there was a span of 12 bases. In DNA, the CDR3 is TGTGCCATCAGAGGTCTAGCGTTCGAGCAGTACTTC. It specifies CAIRGLAFEQYF.

CDR3 sequence reads: CASSRSDVGEQFF. CDR3 in DNA: TGTGCCAGCAGCAGATCGGACGTCGGTGAGCAGTTCTTC. V usage is TRBV27 and J usage is TRBJ2-1; no firm D call. Trimming cost V 6 bases and J 9 bases, with 15 bases left between them. This CDR3 region has 13 residues. Germline CDR1 is MNHEY and CDR2 is SMNVEV (reference sequence).

At least ten counts were recorded for this clonotype. J is TRBJ2-3 and V is TRBV28; no reliable D call. Per the germline V gene, CDR1 is MDHEN and CDR2 is SYDVKM. The CDR3 sequence is 12 residues long. V lost 7 bases and J lost 3, with 8 bases in between. As DNA, the CDR3 is TGTGCCAGCAACAGAGGAACAGATACGCAGTATTTT. Translated: CASNRGTDTQYF.

The rearrangement joins TRBV28 to TRBJ2-5; the match to TRBD2 covers 11 bases. V was clipped by 0 bases and J by 3 bases; unmatched bases: 3. Germline-derived CDR1 and CDR2 are MDHEN and SYDVKM. This CDR3 spans 16 amino acids. The CDR3 sequence: CASSLWEGLAEETQYF. The DNA for the CDR3 is TGTGCCAGCAGTTTATGGGAGGGACTAGCGGAAGAGACCCAGTACTTC.

This clonotype was counted between two and nine times. CDR3 residues: CASSQGAGVEDEQFF. The CDR3 nucleotides read TGTGCCAGCAGCCAAGGAGCGGGAGTGGAGGATGAGCAGTTCTTC. The V call is TRBV4-2, the J call TRBJ2-1; 8 bases align to TRBD2. This CDR3 region has 15 residues. Germline V CDR1 and CDR2: LGHNA, YNFKEQ. The V segment lost 1 base and the J segment 8 bases; nucleotides outside the gene matches: 7.

This clonotype was recorded a few times. V and J are TRBV5-1 and TRBJ2-5; 13 nucleotides align to TRBD2. The germline V gene encodes CDR1 SGHRS and CDR2 YFSETQ. This CDR3 has 16 residues. J lost 1 base, V lost 4 bases, and 4 bases had no gene match. The CDR3 protein is CASSHGLAGAQETQYF. CDR3 nucleotide sequence: TGCGCCAGCAGCCATGGACTAGCGGGAGCCCAAGAGACCCAGTACTTC.

V usage is TRBV24-1 and J usage is TRBJ2-3, with D perhaps given as TRBD1 or TRBD2 (6 bases each). The CDR3 has 14 residues. V was pared by 6 bases and J by 2 bases, with 11 bases between. CDR1 KGHDR and CDR2 SFDVKD come from the germline V gene. CDR3 coding DNA: TGTGCCACCAGTAAGGGGGGACCCACAGATACGCAGTATTTT. Translated: CATSKGGPTDTQYF.

The rearrangement uses TRBV6-5 and TRBJ2-3; 10 bases fit TRBD2. The CDR3 spans 16 residues. The V gene end was trimmed by 4 bases and the J gene end by 3 bases; junction bases not matched to a gene: 7. Germline values: CDR1 MNHEY, CDR2 SVGAGI. The chain's CDR3 is CASSFLAGAGTDTQYF. The CDR3 DNA follows: TGTGCCAGCAGTTTCCTAGCGGGGGCGGGTACAGATACGCAGTATTTT.

The chain has TRBV4-1 and TRBJ2-3; D is undetermined. This CDR3 contains 14 residues. Germline CDR1 is MGHRA and CDR2 is YSYEKL. The V end was cut by 6 bases, the J end by 6 bases, with 16 bases between. CDR3 region: CASRQRGPTDTQYF. The CDR3 DNA follows: TGCGCCAGCAGACAACGCGGCCCGACCGATACGCAGTATTTT.

This clonotype has a handful of counts. V is TRBV20-1 and J is TRBJ2-3; no firm D call. Germline CDR1 reads DFQATT; CDR2 reads SNEGSKA (reference sequence). The germline V and J ends were trimmed by 4 bases and 2 bases, with 10 bases remaining between them. There are 13 residues in the CDR3. The CDR3 here is CSATRHPTDTQYF. The CDR3 nucleotides are TGCAGTGCTACCCGACACCCCACAGATACGCAGTATTTT.

About this clonotype: At one boundary the junction diverges from the germline segment, which might be a read error. J is TRBJ2-5 and V is TRBV14; D could derive from TRBD1 or TRBD2 (5 bases each). From germline, CDR1 is SGHDN and CDR2 FVKESK. CDR3 size: 15 residues. The CDR3 sequence: CAISPRGLGQETQYF. CDR3 nucleotide sequence: TGTGCCATCAGCCCCCGGGGCCTTGGTCAAGAGACCCAGTACTTC.

V and J are TRBV20-1 and TRBJ2-7; the match to TRBD1 covers 10 bases. CDR1 DFQATT and CDR2 SNEGSKA come from the germline V gene (reference sequence). V lost 3 bases and J lost 1; bases outside the gene matches: 18. The CDR3 loop spans 19 amino acids. CDR3: CSASFRGNLWDRGSYEQYF. CDR3 coding DNA: TGCAGTGCTAGTTTTCGTGGGAACCTATGGGACAGGGGTTCCTACGAGCAGTACTTC.